One sample yielded the 22 T cell receptor beta chains listed below, sequenced in a study of cytomegalovirus exposure and HLA in healthy donors. Primers: 60 Vbeta forward and 13 Jbeta reverse. The method was immunoSEQ multiplex PCR; TCRdb's version includes in-frame clones alone and lacks a portion of them. The sample records 75,000 to 95,000 clones, roughly 63% being singletons. The specimen sequenced was PBMCs. These receptors came from a woman aged 30 to 39 in good health and CMV-seronegative.

This chain links TRBV5-1 with TRBJ1-6, with 9 bases that match TRBD1. Germline V gives CDR1 SGHRS, CDR2 YFSETQ. J was trimmed by 10 bases and V by 0 bases; bases with no gene match: 5. This CDR3 is built from 15 residues. Here the CDR3 DNA reads TGCGCCAGCAGCTTGGGGGTGACAGGGGGGTCACCCCTCCACTTT. Residues: CASSLGVTGGSPLHF.

This clone showed up just once. The chain couples TRBV5-4 to TRBJ2-7; a weak D match, TRBD1 (7 bases). The CDR3 is made up of 14 amino acids. Trimming left V 0 bases short and J 6 bases short, with 13 bases between. In germline, CDR1 is SGHNT, CDR2 YYREEE (reference sequence). The CDR3 bases are TGTGCCAGCAGCTTGGCCAGGGGGGTGGGCGAGCAGTACTTC. It encodes CASSLARGVGEQYF.

This clone has only a few counts. The chain couples TRBV28 to TRBJ1-1; D perhaps matches TRBD1 (5 bases). Between the trimmed V and J ends, which lost 3 bases and 4 bases, there was a span of 9 bases. From germline, CDR1 is MDHEN and CDR2 SYDVKM. This CDR3 is 13 amino acids long. CDR3 in DNA: TGTGCCAGCAGTTTCCAGGGAGGCACTGAAGCTTTCTTT. It yields the protein CASSFQGGTEAFF.

The chain joins TRBV5-1 to TRBJ1-6, with D maybe TRBD1 (5 bases). Trimming removed 0 bases from V and 13 bases from J, with 8 bases in between. The length of the CDR3 is 12 residues. Germline V CDR1 and CDR2: SGHRS, YFSETQ. The CDR3 sequence is CASSLAGGPLHF. The CDR3 DNA follows: TGCGCCAGCAGCTTGGCCGGGGGTCCCCTCCACTTT.

The count of this clone is one. This chain links TRBV6-1 with TRBJ1-5, with D hard to call. V was trimmed by 6 bases and J by 6 bases, leaving 21 bases between them. Germline CDR1 MNHNS, CDR2 SASEGT. The CDR3 runs 16 residues. The CDR3 DNA is TGTGCCAGCAGCGAACCAGTTGGGTGGGCGACTCAGCCCCAGCATTTT. Amino acid sequence: CASSEPVGWATQPQHF.

V is TRBV2 and J is TRBJ2-7; D gene ambiguous. The CDR3 sequence is 12 residues long. Between the trimmed V and J ends, which lost 6 bases and 1 base, there was a span of 7 bases. CDR1 is SNHLY and CDR2 is FYNNEI in the germline V gene. The CDR3 DNA is TGTGCCAGCAGAGACAATTCCTACGAGCAGTACTTC. Its protein product is CASRDNSYEQYF.

The chain combines TRBV28 with TRBJ2-2; D not certain. Germline CDR1 is MDHEN and CDR2 is SYDVKM. The CDR3 contains 13 residues. V gave up 3 bases and J gave up 5 bases, with 7 bases separating them. The CDR3 loop is CASSFLGTGELFF. The CDR3 nucleotides read TGTGCCAGCAGTTTTCTCGGTACCGGGGAGCTGTTTTTT.

The rearrangement links TRBV2 to TRBJ1-1, with D perhaps TRBD1 (5 bases). Trimming cost V 6 bases and J 4 bases, with 12 bases left between them. The germline CDR1 and CDR2 sequences are SNHLY and FYNNEI. The CDR3 loop spans 13 amino acids. CDR3 residues: CASRDDGGTEAFF. CDR3 nucleotides: TGTGCCAGCAGAGACGACGGGGGCACTGAAGCTTTCTTT.

The chain uses TRBV7-2 and TRBJ1-4, with D perhaps matching TRBD1 (5 bases). Between the trimmed V and J ends, which lost 5 bases and 10 bases, there was a span of 11 bases. Germline assignment: CDR1 SGHTA and CDR2 FQGNSA. CDR3 length: 12 amino acids. CDR3 sequence (DNA): TGTGCCAGCAGCGATTACGGGGGAAAACTGTTTTTT. It codes for CASSDYGGKLFF.

This chain connects TRBV6-5 to TRBJ1-1; D is uncertain. CDR3 length: 13 residues. The germline CDR1 and CDR2 sequences are MNHEY and SVGAGI. V was trimmed by 3 bases and J by 6 bases, leaving 11 bases between them. The CDR3 DNA sequence: TGTGCCAGCAGTTATCAAGAGTACGCTGAAGCTTTCTTT. Translation gives CASSYQEYAEAFF.

This chain links TRBV6-1 with TRBJ2-5; D possibly corresponds to TRBD1 (5 bases). This CDR3 has 13 residues. Germline assignment: CDR1 MNHNS and CDR2 SASEGT. V lost 8 bases, J lost 6 bases, and 16 bases lay in between. The CDR3 coding sequence is TGTGCCAGCCTTCTAGGGGCTAGAAAGACCCAGTACTTC. Amino acids: CASLLGARKTQYF.

The chain recombines TRBV5-1 with TRBJ2-3, with TRBD2 matching 7 bases. Germline loops: CDR1 SGHRS, CDR2 YFSETQ. Losses at the gene ends were 2 bases for V and 7 bases for J; bases not matched to a gene: 7. CDR3 size: 14 residues. CDR3 loop: CASSLLAGRNTQYF. The CDR3 coding sequence is TGCGCCAGCAGCTTATTAGCGGGCCGGAATACGCAGTATTTT.

V gene TRBV7-8 combines with J gene TRBJ1-2; a possible D gene is TRBD1 (6 bases). Germline V gives CDR1 SGHVS, CDR2 FQNEAQ. This CDR3 contains 14 residues. V lost 3 bases, J lost 3 bases, and 11 bases lay in between. CDR3 DNA: TGTGCCAGCAGCTTCCGGGACACCTACTATGGCTACACCTTC. Translating gives CASSFRDTYYGYTF. Supplemented by reference TRBV7-8 and TRBJ1-2, the full variable domain reads GAGVSQSPRYKVAKRGQDVALRCDPISGHVSLFWYQQALGQGPEFLTYFQNEAQLDKSGLPSDRFFAERPEGSVSTLKIQRTQQEDSAVYLCASSFRDTYYGYTFGSGTRLTVV.

This clone was counted between two and nine times. The chain links TRBV6-5 to TRBJ1-2; 7 bases are a match to TRBD1. Trimming at V came to 3 bases and at J to 0 bases, leaving 7 bases not matched to a gene. CDR1 and CDR2 from the germline V gene are MNHEY and SVGAGI. This CDR3 region has 16 residues. CDR3 amino acids: CASSYFGQAPNYGYTF. CDR3 DNA sequence: TGTGCCAGCAGTTATTTCGGACAGGCCCCTAACTATGGCTACACCTTC.

This chain uses TRBV2 with TRBJ1-4; D perhaps matches TRBD1 (5 bases). The CDR3 has 12 amino acids. CDR1 SNHLY and CDR2 FYNNEI come from the germline V gene. The CDR3 loop reads CAVGRANEKLFF. The DNA of the CDR3 is TGTGCAGTAGGCAGGGCAAATGAAAAACTGTTTTTT.

V usage is TRBV15 and J usage is TRBJ2-2; D call uncertain. V lost 1 base, J lost 2 bases, and 8 bases lay in between. The CDR3 is 15 amino acids. Germline CDR1 LNHNV, CDR2 YYDKDF (reference sequence). The CDR3 is CATSRGLVNTGELFF. CDR3 DNA sequence: TGTGCCACCAGCAGAGGTCTAGTAAACACCGGGGAGCTGTTTTTT.

The chain joins TRBV6-6 to TRBJ1-4, with a tentative D call TRBD1 (5 bases). The germline V and J ends were trimmed by 8 bases and 6 bases, with 13 bases remaining between them. Germline values: CDR1 MNHNY, CDR2 SVGAGI (reference sequence). The CDR3 contains 13 residues. The CDR3 sequence: CASAPGGDEKLFF. In nucleotides, the CDR3 is TGTGCCAGCGCCCCTGGGGGGGATGAAAAACTGTTTTTT.

The genes are TRBV19 and TRBJ2-2, with D perhaps matching TRBD1 (5 bases). The germline V gene encodes CDR1 LNHDA and CDR2 SQIVND (reference sequence). The V and J ends lost 2 bases and 7 bases respectively, with 17 bases between them. The CDR3 contains 16 residues. The CDR3 sequence is CASSIKGRGRDGELFF. The CDR3, as DNA: TGTGCCAGTAGTATAAAGGGAAGGGGAAGAGACGGGGAGCTGTTTTTT.

As DNA, the CDR3 is TGTGCCAGCGGAGGAACGGAGTCGATCGGCACTGAAGCTTTCTTT. It codes for CASGGTESIGTEAFF. V usage is TRBV6-1 and J usage is TRBJ1-1; D uncertain. The CDR3 runs 15 residues. CDR1 and CDR2 (germline): MNHNS, SASEGT. V lost 8 bases, J lost 4 bases, and 20 bases lay in between.

Worth noting for this clone: Other DNA sequences in this specimen translate into the identical CDR3. This chain uses TRBV5-1 with TRBJ1-1; 8 bases agree with TRBD1. This CDR3 is built from 15 residues. After removal of 4 bases from V and 1 base from J, the junction contained 6 bases not matched to a gene. Germline V gene lookup returns CDR1 SGHRS and CDR2 YFSETQ. The CDR3 DNA sequence: TGCGCCAGCAGCCTAGGGACAGGCTGGAACACTGAAGCTTTCTTT. Its protein product is CASSLGTGWNTEAFF.

The chain joins TRBV12-5 to TRBJ2-7; weak D call: TRBD2 (6 bases). Germline V CDR1 and CDR2: LGHNT, FRNRAP. Trimming pared 3 bases from V and 5 bases from J, leaving 14 bases between. CDR3 size: 14 residues. DNA for the CDR3: TGTGCTAGTGGTTTTGGGGACTCCCCCCACGAGCAGTACTTC. It encodes CASGFGDSPHEQYF.

There are a few counts of this clone. The J gene is TRBJ2-5, the V gene TRBV5-8; D remains ambiguous. This CDR3 contains 9 residues. Trimming removed 7 bases from V and 8 bases from J, with 6 bases in between. CDR1 is SGHTS, CDR2 YDEGEE, per germline. The CDR3 spells CASSITQYF. The DNA for the CDR3 is TGTGCCAGCTCAATCACCCAGTACTTC.